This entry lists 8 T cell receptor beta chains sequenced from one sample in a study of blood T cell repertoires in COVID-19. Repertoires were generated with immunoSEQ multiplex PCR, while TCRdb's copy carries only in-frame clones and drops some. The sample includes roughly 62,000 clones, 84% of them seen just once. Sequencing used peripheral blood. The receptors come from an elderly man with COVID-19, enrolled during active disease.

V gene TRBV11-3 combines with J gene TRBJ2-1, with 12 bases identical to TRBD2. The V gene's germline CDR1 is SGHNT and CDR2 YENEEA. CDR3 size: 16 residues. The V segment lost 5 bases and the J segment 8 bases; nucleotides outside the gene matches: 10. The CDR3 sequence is CASSPILAGGLDEQFF. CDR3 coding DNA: TGTGCCAGCAGCCCCATACTAGCGGGAGGTTTGGATGAGCAGTTCTTC.

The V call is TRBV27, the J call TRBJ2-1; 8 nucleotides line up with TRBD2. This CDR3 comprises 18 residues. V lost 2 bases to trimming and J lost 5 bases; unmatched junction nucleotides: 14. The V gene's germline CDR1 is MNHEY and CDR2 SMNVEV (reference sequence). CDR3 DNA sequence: TGTGCCAGCAGTTTACCCGTTAGCGGGGCCCTACTTGACAATGAGCAGTTCTTC. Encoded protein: CASSLPVSGALLDNEQFF.

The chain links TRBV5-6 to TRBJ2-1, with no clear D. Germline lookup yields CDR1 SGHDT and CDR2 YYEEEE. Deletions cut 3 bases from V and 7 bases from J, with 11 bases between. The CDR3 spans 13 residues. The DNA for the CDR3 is TGTGCCAGCAGCTCTTCCGGTCGAAATGAGCAGTTCTTC. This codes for CASSSSGRNEQFF.

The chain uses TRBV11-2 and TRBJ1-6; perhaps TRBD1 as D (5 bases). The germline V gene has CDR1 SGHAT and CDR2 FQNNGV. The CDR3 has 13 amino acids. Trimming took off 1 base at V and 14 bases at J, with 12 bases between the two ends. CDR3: CASSLGDFLALHF. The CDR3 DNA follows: TGTGCCAGCAGCTTAGGGGACTTCCTCGCCCTCCACTTT. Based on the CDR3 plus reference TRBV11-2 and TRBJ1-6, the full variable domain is EAGVAQSPRYKIIEKRQSVAFWCNPISGHATLYWYQQILGQGPKLLIQFQNNGVVDDSQLPKDRFSAERLKGVDSTLKIQPAKLEDSAVYLCASSLGDFLALHFGNGTRLTVT.

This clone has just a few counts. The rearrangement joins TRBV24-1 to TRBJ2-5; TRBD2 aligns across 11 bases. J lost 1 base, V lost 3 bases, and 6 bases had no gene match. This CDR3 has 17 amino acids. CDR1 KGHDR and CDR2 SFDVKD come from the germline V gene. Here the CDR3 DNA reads TGTGCCACCAGTGATGTCCCTAGCGGGAGGACCCAAGAGACCCAGTACTTC. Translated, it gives CATSDVPSGRTQETQYF.

The CDR3 loop reads CASSLDRRETQYF. CDR3 bases: TGTGCCAGCAGCTTGGATCGGAGAGAGACCCAGTACTTC. The chain recombines TRBV5-4 with TRBJ2-5; D gene unclear. Germline CDR1 SGHNT, CDR2 YYREEE (reference sequence). V was clipped by 0 bases and J by 4 bases, with 7 bases between them. The CDR3 covers 13 residues.

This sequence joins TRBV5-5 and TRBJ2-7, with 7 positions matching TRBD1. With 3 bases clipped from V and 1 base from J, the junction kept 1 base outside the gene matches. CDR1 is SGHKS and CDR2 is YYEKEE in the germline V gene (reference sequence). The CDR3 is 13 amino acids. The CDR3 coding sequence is TGTGCCAGCAGCTGGGGACAGTCCTACGAGCAGTACGTC. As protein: CASSWGQSYEQYV.

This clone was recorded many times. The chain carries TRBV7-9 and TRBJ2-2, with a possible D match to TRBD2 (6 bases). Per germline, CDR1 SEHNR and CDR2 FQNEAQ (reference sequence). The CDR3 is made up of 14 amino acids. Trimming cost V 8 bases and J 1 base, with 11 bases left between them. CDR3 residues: CASLGGLNTGELFF. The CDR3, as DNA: TGTGCCAGCCTTGGAGGGTTGAACACCGGGGAGCTGTTTTTT.